A selection of T cell receptor beta chains follows, all from one sample in a study of human T cells and chemical hapten exposure. TCRdb ran MiXCR on the RACE reads and lists one entry per CDR3 protein. The sample carries around 260,000 distinct CDR3 sequences, around 9.3% recorded once. Source: whole blood, taken in connection with sensitization to the hapten diphenylcyclopropenone (DPC). These receptors all come from a woman aged 40-49 years with alopecia areata. Some clones in this sample may be carry-over from other donors' samples. Each CDR3 is given with its conserved first and last residue. D genes are given only for firm matches. Rows may omit the clone size; those that give it use once, few, many or a size class.

v_gene: TRBV6-1
abundance: few
d_gene: TRBD1
j_gene: TRBJ2-1
CDR3nt: TGTGCCAGCAGTGGACCGACAGGGATCAATGAGCAGTTCTTC
CDR3aa: CASSGPTGINEQFF

v_gene: TRBV7-9
abundance: few
d_gene: TRBD1
j_gene: TRBJ1-4
CDR3nt: TGTGCCAGCAGATATTCCGGGACAGTGGAAAAACTGTTTTTT
CDR3aa: CASRYSGTVEKLFF

v_gene: TRBV27
abundance: .
d_gene: .
j_gene: TRBJ1-1
CDR3nt: TGTGCCAGCAGTTTAACAGGCTGGGACACTGAAGCTTTCTTT
CDR3aa: CASSLTGWDTEAFF

v_gene: TRBV7-9
abundance: many
d_gene: TRBD2
j_gene: TRBJ2-3
CDR3nt: TGTGCCAGCAGCTTAGGCGGGAGGGCCGCAGATACGCAGTATTTT
CDR3aa: CASSLGGRAADTQYF

v_gene: TRBV28
abundance: .
d_gene: .
j_gene: TRBJ1-5
CDR3nt: TGTGCCATACAGGGAGGCAATCAGCCCCAGCATTTT
CDR3aa: CAIQGGNQPQHF

v_gene: TRBV20-1
abundance: few
d_gene: .
j_gene: TRBJ2-7
CDR3nt: TGCAGTGCTAGTGATTCCTACAGCTCCTACGAGCAGTACTTC
CDR3aa: CSASDSYSSYEQYF

v_gene: TRBV5-6
abundance: .
d_gene: .
j_gene: TRBJ1-1
CDR3nt: TGTGCCAGCAGCTTTAGTTCGAAGCAGCACACTGAAGCTTTCTTT
CDR3aa: CASSFSSKQHTEAFF

v_gene: TRBV29-1
abundance: .
d_gene: .
j_gene: TRBJ2-2
CDR3nt: TGCAGCGCTGACCGATCGAACACCGGGGAGCTGTTTTTT
CDR3aa: CSADRSNTGELFF

v_gene: TRBV7-2
abundance: many
d_gene: .
j_gene: TRBJ1-1
CDR3nt: TGTGCCAGCAGCCGCAGAGGGGCGAGTACTGAAGCTTTCTTT
CDR3aa: CASSRRGASTEAFF

v_gene: TRBV6-5
abundance: .
d_gene: .
j_gene: TRBJ2-7
CDR3nt: TGTGCCAGCAGTTACTCCCCTTCATTGACAGGTGTCGTCGACGAGCAGTACTTC
CDR3aa: CASSYSPSLTGVVDEQYF

v_gene: TRBV5-1
abundance: few
d_gene: .
j_gene: TRBJ2-2
CDR3nt: TGCGCCAGCACCCAGCCTTTGGGATTGACCGGAGTCGTTACCGGGGAGCTGTTTTTT
CDR3aa: CASTQPLGLTGVVTGELFF

v_gene: TRBV12-3/TRBV12-4
abundance: .
d_gene: .
j_gene: TRBJ1-5
CDR3nt: TGTGCCAGCAGTTTGTTTGAGGGGCGGCCCCAGCATTTT
CDR3aa: CASSLFEGRPQHF

v_gene: TRBV7-8
abundance: .
d_gene: TRBD2
j_gene: TRBJ2-4
CDR3nt: TGTGCCAGCAGCGCTGGACTAGCGGGCCTAGCCAAAAACATTCAGTACTTC
CDR3aa: CASSAGLAGLAKNIQYF

v_gene: TRBV28
abundance: .
d_gene: .
j_gene: TRBJ2-7
CDR3nt: TGTGCCAGCAGCCTTCCACAGGGTGCCCCGTACGAGCAGTACTTC
CDR3aa: CASSLPQGAPYEQYF

v_gene: TRBV6-1
abundance: .
d_gene: .
j_gene: TRBJ2-2
CDR3nt: TGTGCCGCGGTGGGGGAGAACACCGGGGAGCTGTTTTTT
CDR3aa: CAAVGENTGELFF

v_gene: TRBV5-1
abundance: .
d_gene: TRBD1
j_gene: TRBJ2-1
CDR3nt: TGCGCCAGCAGACTGGGACAGGTTGTCTACAATGAGCAGTTCTTC
CDR3aa: CASRLGQVVYNEQFF

v_gene: TRBV5-8
abundance: few
d_gene: .
j_gene: TRBJ2-5
CDR3nt: TGTGCCAGCAGTAGTGGGCTGGCGGAGAAACAAGAGACCCAGTACTTC
CDR3aa: CASSSGLAEKQETQYF

v_gene: TRBV9
abundance: .
d_gene: .
j_gene: TRBJ2-2
CDR3nt: TGTGCCAGCAGCGTCATTGGTAACACCGGGGAGCTGTTTTTT
CDR3aa: CASSVIGNTGELFF

v_gene: TRBV7-9
abundance: many
d_gene: .
j_gene: TRBJ2-7
CDR3nt: TGTGCCAGCAGATTGACAGAGAGCTCCTACGAGCAGTACTTC
CDR3aa: CASRLTESSYEQYF

v_gene: TRBV6-5
abundance: .
d_gene: TRBD1
j_gene: TRBJ1-1
CDR3nt: TGTGCCAGCCAGGGGGTCACTGAAGCTTTCTTT
CDR3aa: CASQGVTEAFF

v_gene: TRBV5-1
abundance: .
d_gene: TRBD1
j_gene: TRBJ1-1
CDR3nt: TGCGCCAGCAGCGATGGGACAGGGGTTATCACTGAAGCTTTCTTT
CDR3aa: CASSDGTGVITEAFF

v_gene: TRBV7-2
abundance: .
d_gene: .
j_gene: TRBJ2-5
CDR3nt: TGTGCCAGCAGCTTATACTCCGGGATACAAGAGACCCAGTACTTC
CDR3aa: CASSLYSGIQETQYF

v_gene: TRBV19
abundance: few
d_gene: .
j_gene: TRBJ2-1
CDR3nt: TGTGCCAGTAGTATGAATGTCGGGGTAAGAAGCGAGCAGTTCTTC
CDR3aa: CASSMNVGVRSEQFF

v_gene: TRBV3-1
abundance: few
d_gene: TRBD1
j_gene: TRBJ1-4
CDR3nt: TGTGCCAGCAGCCTGGGACAGATTAATGAAAAACTGTTTTTT
CDR3aa: CASSLGQINEKLFF

v_gene: TRBV6-5
abundance: .
d_gene: .
j_gene: TRBJ2-1
CDR3nt: TGTGCCACTACGGGGCTAGCCGATGAGCAGTTCTTC
CDR3aa: CATTGLADEQFF

v_gene: TRBV29-1
abundance: many
d_gene: .
j_gene: TRBJ2-3
CDR3nt: TGCAGCGTTGTCCATTCTAGCGAGGGTACGCAGTATTTT
CDR3aa: CSVVHSSEGTQYF

v_gene: TRBV6-6
abundance: .
d_gene: .
j_gene: TRBJ1-4
CDR3nt: TGTGCCAGCACTATACTCCGGGGTTACGGTGAAAAACTGTTTTTT
CDR3aa: CASTILRGYGEKLFF

v_gene: TRBV7-9
abundance: .
d_gene: TRBD1
j_gene: TRBJ2-5
CDR3nt: TGTGCCAGCAGCCCGCGGACAGGAGCCCCGACCCAGTACTTC
CDR3aa: CASSPRTGAPTQYF

v_gene: TRBV2
abundance: .
d_gene: TRBD2
j_gene: TRBJ2-1
CDR3nt: TGTGCCAGTAGACTAGCCTCCTCCTACAATGAGCAGTTCTTC
CDR3aa: CASRLASSYNEQFF

v_gene: TRBV12-3/TRBV12-4
abundance: .
d_gene: .
j_gene: TRBJ2-3
CDR3nt: TGTGCCAGCAGTAACCACCGAAAACCCAGACCAGATACGCAGTATTTT
CDR3aa: CASSNHRKPRPDTQYF

v_gene: TRBV5-6
abundance: .
d_gene: .
j_gene: TRBJ2-7
CDR3nt: TGTGCCAGCAGACCGAGGCGCCTGCGCTCCTACGAGCAGTACTTC
CDR3aa: CASRPRRLRSYEQYF

v_gene: TRBV27
abundance: .
d_gene: .
j_gene: TRBJ1-1
CDR3nt: TGTGCCAGCAGTTTATCTTCGGGGACTGTCCCATTCTTT
CDR3aa: CASSLSSGTVPFF

v_gene: TRBV28
abundance: .
d_gene: .
j_gene: TRBJ2-7
CDR3nt: TGTGCCAGCAGATACAATTCGGGTCCCTACGAGCAGTACTTC
CDR3aa: CASRYNSGPYEQYF

v_gene: TRBV5-1
abundance: few
d_gene: .
j_gene: TRBJ2-2
CDR3nt: TGCGCCAGCAGCTTGGACGAGGGGTTCACCGGGGAGCTGTTTTTT
CDR3aa: CASSLDEGFTGELFF

v_gene: TRBV6-2/TRBV6-3
abundance: many
d_gene: TRBD2
j_gene: TRBJ2-7
CDR3nt: TGTGCCAGCAGTTACTCGAGAAGCGGCGGGAGCGAGCAGTACTTC
CDR3aa: CASSYSRSGGSEQYF